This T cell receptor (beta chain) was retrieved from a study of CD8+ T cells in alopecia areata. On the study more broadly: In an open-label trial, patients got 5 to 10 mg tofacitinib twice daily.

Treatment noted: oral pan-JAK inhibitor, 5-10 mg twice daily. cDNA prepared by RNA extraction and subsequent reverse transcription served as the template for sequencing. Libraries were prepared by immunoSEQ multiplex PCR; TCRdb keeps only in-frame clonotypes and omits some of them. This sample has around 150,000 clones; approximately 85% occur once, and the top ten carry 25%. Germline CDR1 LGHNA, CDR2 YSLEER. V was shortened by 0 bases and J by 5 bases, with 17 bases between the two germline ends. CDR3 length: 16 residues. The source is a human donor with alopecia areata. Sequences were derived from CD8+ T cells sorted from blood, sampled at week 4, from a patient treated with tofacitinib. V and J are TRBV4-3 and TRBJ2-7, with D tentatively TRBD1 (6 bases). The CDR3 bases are TGCGCCAGCAGCCAAGAGGTGTGGACAGCGCGGAACGAGCAGTACTTC. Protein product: CASSQEVWTARNEQYF.